The next 21 T cell receptor beta chains were all read from a single sample in a study of a mutant IDH1 vaccine in newly diagnosed glioma. These receptors are not linked to any known antigen. Only in-frame clones appear in the TCRdb table, and some are missing; sequencing was by immunoSEQ multiplex PCR. The data contain tens of thousands of clones, less than 90% of them singletons. Sample time point: week 35, safety follow-up. Alongside topical imiquimod, each dose of vaccine comprised 300 ug of mutant IDH1 20-mer peptide. The starting material was PBMCs, obtained from a glioma patient whose treatment included an IDH1 peptide vaccine. All receptors derive from a man aged 25-45 years with glioma.

The chain joins TRBV10-3 to TRBJ2-7, with D perhaps matching TRBD1 (5 bases). CDR3 length: 13 residues. CDR1 and CDR2 (germline): ENHRY, SYGVKD. The V and J ends lost 0 bases and 2 bases respectively, with 5 bases between them. This CDR3 is CAISESQAYEQYF. CDR3 in DNA: TGTGCCATCAGTGAGTCACAGGCCTACGAGCAGTACTTC.

This clone showed up just once. The gene calls are TRBV19 and TRBJ2-6, with D unresolved. This CDR3 is built from 15 residues. Germline CDR1 and CDR2: LNHDA and SQIVND (reference sequence). Trimming cost V 2 bases and J 0 bases, with 5 bases left between them. CDR3 sequence: CASSIRHSGANVLTF. The CDR3 DNA is TGTGCCAGTAGTATACGGCACTCTGGGGCCAACGTCCTGACTTTC. Based on the CDR3 plus reference TRBV19 and TRBJ2-6, the full variable domain is DGGITQSPKYLFRKEGQNVTLSCEQNLNHDAMYWYRQDPGQGLRLIYYSQIVNDFQKGDIAEGYSVSREKKESFPLTVTSAQKNPTAFYLCASSIRHSGANVLTFGAGSRLTVL.

J is TRBJ1-1 and V is TRBV11-2; unclear D gene. The CDR3 has 17 residues. V was clipped by 2 bases and J by 0 bases, with 16 bases between them. Germline V gene data show CDR1 as SGHAT and CDR2 as FQNNGV. The CDR3 here is CASSLKAPRKMNTEAFF. CDR3 bases: TGTGCCAGCAGCTTAAAGGCCCCCCGGAAGATGAACACTGAAGCTTTCTTT.

CDR3 loop: CASSLMVVGGEQYF. The CDR3 DNA reads TGTGCCAGCAGCTTGATGGTAGTCGGGGGCGAGCAGTACTTC. The chain has TRBV5-8 and TRBJ2-7; TRBD2 might be the D (6 bases). V was cut by 1 base and J by 6 bases, with 14 bases left in between. CDR1 is SGHTS, CDR2 YDEGEE, per germline. The CDR3 sequence is 14 residues long.

V gene TRBV7-6 combines with J gene TRBJ1-2; 7 bases match TRBD1. This CDR3 is 15 amino acids long. V dropped 5 bases and J dropped 2; count of bases not matched to a gene: 8. The germline V gene has CDR1 SGHVS and CDR2 FNYEAQ. DNA for the CDR3: TGTGCCAGCAGCAGTTCGACAGGGTGGAACTATGGCTACACCTTC. As protein: CASSSSTGWNYGYTF.

The CDR3 here is CASSYPGGNQPQHF. The DNA for the CDR3 is TGTGCCAGCAGTTACCCCGGGGGGAATCAGCCCCAGCATTTT. The chain is built from TRBV28 and TRBJ1-5; D perhaps matches TRBD1 (5 bases). The CDR3 is made up of 14 amino acids. Trimming removed 4 bases from V and 4 bases from J, with 11 bases in between. From germline, CDR1 is MDHEN and CDR2 SYDVKM.

The V and J genes are TRBV2 and TRBJ2-7; D is perhaps TRBD1 (5 bases). The V and J ends lost 2 bases and 1 base respectively, with 9 bases between them. This CDR3 contains 14 residues. Per the germline V gene, CDR1 is SNHLY and CDR2 is FYNNEI. The CDR3 region is CASSEQGESYEQYF. In DNA form, the CDR3 reads TGTGCCAGCAGTGAACAGGGTGAATCCTACGAGCAGTACTTC.

The chain couples TRBV28 to TRBJ2-1; the D call may be TRBD1 or TRBD2 (5 bases each). The CDR3 runs 15 residues. In germline, CDR1 is MDHEN, CDR2 SYDVKM. The V gene lost 5 bases and the J gene lost 5 bases, with 16 bases spanning the gap. The CDR3 here is CASSPPRAGNNEQFF. The CDR3 nucleotides are TGTGCCAGCAGTCCCCCGAGGGCAGGGAACAATGAGCAGTTCTTC.

J is TRBJ1-2 and V is TRBV2; TRBD1 matches at 9 bases. Germline CDR1 reads SNHLY; CDR2 reads FYNNEI. This CDR3 has 12 amino acids. The trim removed 6 bases at V and 4 bases at J, leaving 0 bases unmatched. Here the CDR3 DNA reads TGTGCCAGCAGGACAGGGGGCTATGGCTACACCTTC. Translation: CASRTGGYGYTF.

This chain connects TRBV29-1 to TRBJ1-1; D unresolved. Trimming stripped 3 bases from V and 11 bases from J, with 16 bases between. Germline V gene data show CDR1 as SQVTM and CDR2 as ANQGSEA. The CDR3 sequence is 12 residues long. The CDR3 coding sequence is TGCAGCGTTGATGGAGGAGCTCCGGGGGCTTTCTTT. Its protein is CSVDGGAPGAFF.

This clone came up a few times. The chain uses TRBV7-9 and TRBJ2-5; the D is unclear. CDR3 size: 12 residues. V lost 5 bases, J lost 6 bases, and 10 bases lay in between. The germline CDR1 and CDR2 sequences are SEHNR and FQNEAQ (reference sequence). Here the CDR3 DNA reads TGTGCCAGCAGCCTCGTACCCCAGACCCAGTACTTC. The encoded protein is CASSLVPQTQYF.

V is TRBV4-1 and J is TRBJ2-7; D assignment may be TRBD1 or TRBD2 (5 bases each). V shed 4 bases and J shed 5 bases, with 12 bases lying between them. Germline lookup yields CDR1 MGHRA and CDR2 YSYEKL. CDR3 length equals 13 residues. CDR3 coding DNA: TGCGCCAGCAGCCTCCGGGGCCCGGACGAGCAGTACTTC. Translated, it gives CASSLRGPDEQYF.

CDR3 amino acids: CASSAQLAGGPSPRETQYF. The CDR3 bases are TGTGCCAGCAGCGCTCAACTAGCGGGGGGCCCGAGCCCCAGAGAGACCCAGTACTTC. This rearrangement joins TRBV9 to TRBJ2-5; TRBD2 matches 12 bases. This CDR3 spans 19 amino acids. The ends lost 3 bases at V and 4 bases at J; junction bases unmatched: 16. Germline V gene sequence: CDR1 SGDLS, CDR2 YYNGEE.

The rearrangement links TRBV9 to TRBJ1-1; possibly TRBD1 for D (5 bases). CDR1 and CDR2 from the germline V gene are SGDLS and YYNGEE. This CDR3 is built from 13 residues. The V gene lost 3 bases and the J gene lost 1 base, with 7 bases spanning the gap. CDR3: CASSATGNTEAFF. The CDR3 DNA reads as TGTGCCAGCAGCGCCACAGGGAACACTGAAGCTTTCTTT.

This rearrangement joins TRBV9 to TRBJ2-1; 7 bases are shared with TRBD2. CDR3 length: 15 amino acids. The V segment lost 1 base and the J segment 7 bases; nucleotides outside the gene matches: 8. Germline assignment: CDR1 SGDLS and CDR2 YYNGEE. Here the CDR3 reads CASSVRGVLENEQFF. The CDR3 bases are TGTGCCAGCAGCGTACGGGGGGTTTTAGAAAATGAGCAGTTCTTC.

This clone was recorded once. The chain recombines TRBV9 with TRBJ1-5; D is uncertain. In germline, CDR1 is SGDLS, CDR2 YYNGEE. The CDR3 is 15 residues long. V was trimmed by 0 bases and J by 10 bases, leaving 17 bases between them. CDR3 sequence (DNA): TGTGCCAGCAGCGTAGCCCCCTTGTTGGCATCACCCCAGCATTTT. Residues: CASSVAPLLASPQHF.

V gene TRBV7-9 combines with J gene TRBJ2-3; possibly TRBD2 for D (7 bases). Looked up from germline, CDR1 is SEHNR and CDR2 is FQNEAQ (reference sequence). V lost 5 bases to trimming and J lost 0 bases, with 12 bases between them. This CDR3 is 15 amino acids long. CDR3 nucleotides: TGTGCCAGCAGCCAAGGGGGGGGGAGCACAGATACGCAGTATTTT. Protein product: CASSQGGGSTDTQYF. Based on the CDR3 plus reference TRBV7-9 and TRBJ2-3, the full variable domain is DTGVSQNPRHKITKRGQNVTFRCDPISEHNRLYWYRQTLGQGPEFLTYFQNEAQLEKSRLLSDRFSAERPKGSFSTLEIQRTEQGDSAMYLCASSQGGGSTDTQYFGPGTRLTVL.

The V and J genes are TRBV5-1 and TRBJ2-1; tentatively, D is TRBD2 (5 bases). Between the trimmed V and J ends, which lost 0 bases and 8 bases, there was a span of 15 bases. Germline values: CDR1 SGHRS, CDR2 YFSETQ. CDR3 length equals 15 residues. The CDR3 nucleotides read TGCGCCAGCAGCTTGGCCCGGACTCCTGAGGATGAGCAGTTCTTC. Translation: CASSLARTPEDEQFF.

The chain joins TRBV11-3 to TRBJ2-6, with 7 nucleotides matching TRBD1. This CDR3 has 16 residues. V gave up 4 bases and J gave up 4 bases; unmatched junction bases: 7. CDR1 and CDR2 (germline): SGHNT, YENEEA. In DNA, the CDR3 is TGTGCCAGCAGCTCCCAAGGGGGCCGGGGGGCCAACGTCCTGACTTTC. This sequence encodes CASSSQGGRGANVLTF.

DNA of the CDR3: TGTGCCAGCAATCTGGACAGGGAAACAGATACGCAGTATTTT. Translated, it gives CASNLDRETDTQYF. The gene calls are TRBV6-5 and TRBJ2-3; 8 bases line up with TRBD1. The J segment lost 3 bases and the V segment lost 7 bases, leaving 6 bases of the junction unmatched. Germline V CDR1 and CDR2: MNHEY, SVGAGI. The CDR3 sequence is 14 residues long.

This chain connects TRBV9 to TRBJ2-2; 10 nucleotides agree with TRBD1. Trimming at V came to 3 bases and at J to 6 bases, leaving 8 bases not matched to a gene. From germline, CDR1 is SGDLS and CDR2 YYNGEE. CDR3 length: 16 residues. CDR3 sequence: CASSAPGTGDSGELFF. The CDR3 DNA is TGTGCCAGCAGCGCCCCTGGGACAGGGGATTCCGGGGAGCTGTTTTTT.